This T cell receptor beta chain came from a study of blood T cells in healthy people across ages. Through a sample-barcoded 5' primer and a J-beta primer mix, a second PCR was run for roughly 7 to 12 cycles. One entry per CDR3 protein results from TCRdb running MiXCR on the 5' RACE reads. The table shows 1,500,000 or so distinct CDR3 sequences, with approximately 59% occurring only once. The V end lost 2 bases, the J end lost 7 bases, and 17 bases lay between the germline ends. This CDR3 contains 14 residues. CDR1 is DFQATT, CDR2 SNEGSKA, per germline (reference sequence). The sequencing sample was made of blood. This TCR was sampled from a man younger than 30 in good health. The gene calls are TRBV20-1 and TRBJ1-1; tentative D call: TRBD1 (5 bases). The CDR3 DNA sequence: TGCAGTGCTAGAAACAGGTGGGGCGGGAGTGAAGCTTTCTTT. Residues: CSARNRWGGSEAFF.